The 21 T cell receptor beta chains reported below all come from one sample, sequenced in a study of T cells in Graves' hyperthyroidism and ophthalmopathy. The TCR beta CDR3 regions underwent amplification using RNA transcripts as the source. An initial round of RT-PCR targeting the TCR CDR3 relied on the HTBI primer set. TCRdb fed the multiplex PCR reads into MiXCR, producing one record per CDR3 protein. This sample carries tens of thousands of distinct CDR3 sequences, around half of them seen once, and the ten largest clones take roughly 12%. The sequencing sample was made of blood. The receptors shown here come from a woman between 25 and 40 years old with Graves' ophthalmopathy.

The genes are TRBV13 and TRBJ2-7; D is unresolved. CDR1 PRHDT and CDR2 FYEKMQ come from the germline V gene (reference sequence). The length of the CDR3 is 14 residues. The V and J ends lost 1 base and 5 bases respectively, with 12 bases between them. Written as DNA, the CDR3 is TGTGCCAGCAGCTTAGCTGCGAAGAGGAACGAGCAGTACTTC. This gives the protein CASSLAAKRNEQYF.

The CDR3 loop reads CARLAGRVVMNTEAFF. The CDR3 coding sequence is TGTGCTAGACTGGCAGGACGGGTGGTGATGAACACTGAAGCTTTCTTT. The chain combines TRBV5-4 with TRBJ1-1; D is undetermined. The CDR3 extends over 16 amino acids. Germline-derived CDR1 and CDR2 are SGHNT and YYREEE (reference sequence).

The J gene is TRBJ2-7, the V gene TRBV7-9; 9 bases line up with TRBD2. Germline CDR1 and CDR2: SEHNR and FQNEAQ (reference sequence). The CDR3 is made up of 15 amino acids. J lost 1 base, V lost 3 bases, and 4 bases had no gene match. The CDR3 nucleotides read TGTGCCAGCAGCTTTGCGACTAGCGGTTCCTACGAGCAGTACTTC. The encoded protein is CASSFATSGSYEQYF.

The J gene is TRBJ1-6, the V gene TRBV7-6; TRBD1 matches 8 bases. The length of the CDR3 is 16 residues. CDR1 SGHVS and CDR2 FNYEAQ come from the germline V gene. V was pared by 7 bases and J by 0 bases, with 5 bases of the junction left unmatched. CDR3 amino acids: CASTRTGSSYNSPLHF. DNA of the CDR3: TGTGCCAGCACACGGACAGGGAGCTCCTATAATTCACCCCTCCACTTT.

This clonotype was observed at least ten times. This chain links TRBV20-1 with TRBJ2-7; 13 bases are a match to TRBD2. The CDR3 contains 16 residues. Looked up from germline, CDR1 is DFQATT and CDR2 is SNEGSKA (reference sequence). Trimming cost V 5 bases and J 3 bases; bases outside gene matches: 10. CDR3 loop: CSAQPIGLAGVYEQYF. In nucleotides, the CDR3 is TGCAGTGCTCAACCGATAGGACTAGCGGGAGTCTACGAGCAGTACTTC.

The chain recombines TRBV7-9 with TRBJ1-1; D possibly corresponds to TRBD1 (6 bases). This CDR3 comprises 16 residues. V gave up 1 base and J gave up 7 bases, with 19 bases separating them. Germline lookup yields CDR1 SEHNR and CDR2 FQNEAQ (reference sequence). CDR3 amino acids: CASSLGQGRRANEAFF. DNA of the CDR3: TGTGCCAGCAGCTTAGGGCAGGGGAGAAGGGCTAATGAAGCTTTCTTT.

In its sample, this clonotype was seen many times. The chain carries TRBV5-6 and TRBJ1-2; D call uncertain. Trimming pared 0 bases from V and 5 bases from J, leaving 11 bases between. Germline V gene sequence: CDR1 SGHDT, CDR2 YYEEEE. The CDR3 is 14 amino acids. CDR3 region: CASSLVAQPYGYTF. In DNA form, the CDR3 reads TGTGCCAGCAGCTTGGTGGCGCAGCCATATGGCTACACCTTC.

The CDR3 region has the DNA TGTGCCAGCAGCCAAGATGGGAGGGTTTTGGGCAATCAGCCCCAGCATTTT. Amino acid sequence: CASSQDGRVLGNQPQHF. The chain couples TRBV4-2 to TRBJ1-5; no reliable D call. The ends were cut back, 0 bases at V and 2 bases at J, with 14 bases in the middle. Germline V lookup: CDR1 LGHNA, CDR2 YNFKEQ. The CDR3 extends over 17 amino acids.

Ten or more counts support this clonotype. V gene TRBV20-1 combines with J gene TRBJ2-3; 11 nucleotides match TRBD1. Trimming cost V 0 bases and J 4 bases; bases outside gene matches: 6. Germline loops: CDR1 DFQATT, CDR2 SNEGSKA (reference sequence). The CDR3 covers 16 residues. The CDR3 protein is CSARDQRTGGADTQYF. CDR3 nucleotide sequence: TGCAGTGCTAGAGATCAAAGGACAGGGGGCGCAGATACGCAGTATTTT.

V and J are TRBV20-1 and TRBJ2-7; D remains ambiguous. Trimming took off 5 bases at V and 6 bases at J, with 11 bases between the two ends. This CDR3 contains 11 residues. Germline values: CDR1 DFQATT, CDR2 SNEGSKA (reference sequence). CDR3 in DNA: TGCAGTGCTCAGGCGAGATCCGAGCAGTACTTC. It encodes CSAQARSEQYF.

This clonotype was picked up many times. The genes are TRBV5-1 and TRBJ1-1, with D possibly TRBD1 on 5 matching bases. V lost 2 bases and J 0 bases, leaving 8 bases between the germline ends. CDR3 length: 14 residues. Germline CDR1 is SGHRS and CDR2 is YFSETQ. CDR3 region: CASSFDRMNTEAFF. The CDR3 coding sequence is TGCGCCAGCAGCTTCGACAGAATGAACACTGAAGCTTTCTTT.

This clonotype was counted ten times or more. The chain uses TRBV7-3 and TRBJ1-2; TRBD1 agrees at 9 bases. CDR3 size: 16 residues. Germline CDR1 is SGHTA and CDR2 is FQGTGA. J was trimmed by 5 bases and V by 5 bases; bases with no gene match: 12. The CDR3 DNA is TGTGCCAGCAGCCCCGGGACAGGGTACCTCCCTTATGGCTACACCTTC. This codes for CASSPGTGYLPYGYTF.

The chain couples TRBV15 to TRBJ1-5; 7 nucleotides align to TRBD1. Per the germline V gene, CDR1 is LNHNV and CDR2 is YYDKDF (reference sequence). V was pared by 10 bases and J by 4 bases, with 25 bases of the junction left unmatched. The CDR3 is 19 residues long. In DNA form, the CDR3 reads TGTGCCAGCGGTTTAGGGCTACGGAGGGGGCGGCGGTCTAATCAGCCCCAGCATTTT. Its protein is CASGLGLRRGRRSNQPQHF.

V gene TRBV29-1 combines with J gene TRBJ1-2; 11 nucleotides agree with TRBD1. Germline-derived CDR1 and CDR2 are SQVTM and ANQGSEA. This CDR3 contains 14 residues. The V gene end was trimmed by 4 bases and the J gene end by 4 bases; junction bases not matched to a gene: 5. The CDR3 nucleotides read TGCAGCGTTGCCGGGACAGGGGGAGGCTATGGCTACACCTTC. It is translated as CSVAGTGGGYGYTF.

This clonotype was picked up many times. V is TRBV6-5 and J is TRBJ2-7; tentative D call: TRBD1 (5 bases). The CDR3 is made up of 12 amino acids. Trimming pared 7 bases from V and 5 bases from J, leaving 12 bases between. CDR1 is MNHEY, CDR2 SVGAGI, per germline. The CDR3 reads CASMVGANEQYF. The CDR3 nucleotides are TGTGCCAGCATGGTAGGGGCCAACGAGCAGTACTTC.

The CDR3 nucleotides read TGTGCCATCAGTGGGACAGAGGGGACACCCCTCCACTTT. It is translated as CAISGTEGTPLHF. This chain connects TRBV10-3 to TRBJ1-6, with D possibly being TRBD1 (6 bases). There are 13 residues in the CDR3. From germline, CDR1 is ENHRY and CDR2 SYGVKD. Trimming left V 4 bases short and J 11 bases short, with 12 bases between.

This clonotype was recorded at least ten times. The genes are TRBV7-2 and TRBJ1-3; D is unresolved. The V gene's germline CDR1 is SGHTA and CDR2 FQGNSA. The CDR3 is made up of 16 amino acids. Trimming pared 2 bases from V and 1 base from J, leaving 12 bases between. CDR3 sequence reads: CASSLYLGASGNTIYF. The CDR3 bases are TGTGCCAGCAGCTTATATTTGGGCGCGTCTGGAAACACCATATATTTT. The full variable domain, in which reference TRBV7-2 and TRBJ1-3 provide the parts outside the CDR3, is GAGVSQSPSNKVTEKGKDVELRCDPISGHTALYWYRQSLGQGLEFLIYFQGNSAPDKSGLPSDRFSAERTGGSVSTLTIQRTQQEDSAVYLCASSLYLGASGNTIYFGEGSWLTVV.

CDR3: CSARVGTGGPNQPQHF. CDR3 coding DNA: TGCAGTGCTAGAGTTGGAACAGGGGGCCCCAATCAGCCCCAGCATTTT. The chain couples TRBV20-1 to TRBJ1-5; 9 bases agree with TRBD1. From germline, CDR1 is DFQATT and CDR2 SNEGSKA (reference sequence). With V trimmed by 1 base and J by 3 bases, 7 bases remained unmatched. The CDR3 runs 16 residues.

This clonotype has just a few counts. Just one base apart from a much larger clone, this may be a read error. The rearrangement links TRBV28 to TRBJ1-2; D might be TRBD1 (5 bases). CDR3 length equals 12 residues. V was clipped by 4 bases and J by 8 bases, with 11 bases between them. Germline values: CDR1 MDHEN, CDR2 SYDVKM. CDR3 sequence: CASSSGGVGYTF. The DNA of the CDR3 is TGTGCCAGCAGTTCAGGAGGGGTCGGCTACACCTTC.

In its sample, this clonotype ranks as medium-sized. The chain couples TRBV10-3 to TRBJ1-2; D is unresolved. Germline values: CDR1 ENHRY, CDR2 SYGVKD. CDR3 length equals 13 residues. Trimming took off 8 bases at V and 0 bases at J, with 10 bases between the two ends. The CDR3, as DNA: TGTGCCATCCGACCCTATACTAACTATGGCTACACCTTC. Amino acid sequence: CAIRPYTNYGYTF.

This clonotype has at least ten counts. The V gene is TRBV6-1, the J gene TRBJ2-7, with TRBD2 matching over 10 bases. The CDR3 consists of 17 residues. The J segment lost 5 bases and the V segment lost 3 bases, leaving 13 bases of the junction unmatched. Germline values: CDR1 MNHNS, CDR2 SASEGT. CDR3 DNA sequence: TGTGCCAGCAGTGAGCGGCCTAGCGGGAGATCTAACGACGAGCAGTACTTC. Protein sequence: CASSERPSGRSNDEQYF.